The 2 T cell receptor beta chains given below trace back to one sample, sequenced in a study of vaccination and CD4 T cells after COVID-19. These TCRs are of unknown antigen specificity. Treatment here: approximately nine-day PBMC culture with coronavirus spike peptide pools or control peptides (ViraFEST assay). Cultured CD4+ T cells had their DNA profiled by the Oncomine TCR Beta short-read assay. MiXCR was run by TCRdb on the PCR reads, yielding one entry per CDR3 protein. Of thousands of distinct CDR3 sequences in the sample, 55% to 70% were seen once. The source material was CD4+ T cells from blood, cultured in vitro. The source of these receptors is a human donor who had recovered from COVID-19.

The CDR3 region has the DNA TGTGCCAGCAGTGCGACAGGGAGCTACGAGCAGTACTTC. This translates into CASSATGSYEQYF. The chain uses TRBV6-1 and TRBJ2-7; 7 bases match TRBD1. The CDR3 contains 13 residues. The trim removed 4 bases at V and 3 bases at J, leaving 3 bases unmatched. The germline V gene has CDR1 MNHNS and CDR2 SASEGT.

The chain couples TRBV19 to TRBJ2-5, with 12 bases fitting TRBD2. Germline-derived CDR1 and CDR2 are LNHDA and SQIVND (reference sequence). The V and J ends lost 4 bases and 6 bases, in that order; junction bases with no gene match: 9. The length of the CDR3 is 16 residues. CDR3 region: CASSTQGLAGMQTQYF. The CDR3 bases are TGTGCCAGTAGTACTCAAGGACTAGCGGGAATGCAGACCCAGTACTTC. The variable domain in full, completed from reference TRBV19 and TRBJ2-5, reads DGGITQSPKYLFRKEGQNVTLSCEQNLNHDAMYWYRQDPGQGLRLIYYSQIVNDFQKGDIAEGYSVSREKKESFPLTVTSAQKNPTAFYLCASSTQGLAGMQTQYFGPGTRLLVL.